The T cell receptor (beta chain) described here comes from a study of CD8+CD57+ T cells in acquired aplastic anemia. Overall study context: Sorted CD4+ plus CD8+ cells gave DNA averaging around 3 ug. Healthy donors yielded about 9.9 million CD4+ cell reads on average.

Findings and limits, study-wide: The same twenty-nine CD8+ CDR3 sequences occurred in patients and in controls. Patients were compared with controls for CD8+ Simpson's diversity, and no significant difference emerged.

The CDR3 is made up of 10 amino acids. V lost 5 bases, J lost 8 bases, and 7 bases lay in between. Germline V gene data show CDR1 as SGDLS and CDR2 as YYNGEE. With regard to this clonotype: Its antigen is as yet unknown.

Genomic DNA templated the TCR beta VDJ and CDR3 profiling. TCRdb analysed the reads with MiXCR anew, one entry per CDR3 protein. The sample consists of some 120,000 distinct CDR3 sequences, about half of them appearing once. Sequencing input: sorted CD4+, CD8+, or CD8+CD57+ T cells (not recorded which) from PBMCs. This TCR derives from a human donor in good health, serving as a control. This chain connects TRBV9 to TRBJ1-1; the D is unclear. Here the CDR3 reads CASSRTEAFF. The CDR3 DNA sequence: TGTGCCAGCAGTAGGACGGAAGCTTTCTTT.